A single sample gave rise to the 27 T cell receptor beta chains below, sequenced in a study of cytomegalovirus exposure and HLA in healthy donors (dated by TCRdb to about 2017). Libraries were constructed by the immunoSEQ multiplex PCR assay. The multiplex PCR relied on a mix of 60 forward primers for TCR Vbeta segments and 13 reverse primers for TCR Jbeta segments. The source is immuneACCESS, and TCRdb retained only in-frame sequences with V and J called. Part of the clones is not carried over; for the studies checked, unresolved V genes explain less than half of this, and the remainder is unexplained. The sample table holds about 70,000 clones, of which 74% were seen once. Roughly 11% of the sample comes from the top ten. What was sequenced was PBMCs. The receptors were sampled from a human donor in good health.

The chain recombines TRBV5-4 with TRBJ2-1; tentative D call: TRBD2 (6 bases). V was trimmed by 3 bases and J by 1 base, leaving 14 bases between them. CDR1 is SGHNT, CDR2 YYREEE, per germline (reference sequence). CDR3 size: 16 residues. The CDR3 region has the DNA TGTGCCAGCAGCTCCTTAGCGGTCCTATCCTACAATGAGCAGTTCTTC. Residues: CASSSLAVLSYNEQFF.

This chain joins TRBV28 and TRBJ2-1; the match to TRBD2 covers 13 bases. The CDR3 spans 18 residues. The junction had 14 bases not matched to a gene; V was cut back by 7 bases and J by 5 bases. Germline V gene sequence: CDR1 MDHEN, CDR2 SYDVKM. The CDR3 protein is CASTETSGRNLGNNEQFF. The CDR3 coding sequence is TGTGCCAGCACAGAGACTAGCGGGAGGAATTTGGGAAACAATGAGCAGTTCTTC. The complete variable domain, with remaining parts taken from reference TRBV28 and TRBJ2-1, reads DVKVTQSSRYLVKRTGEKVFLECVQDMDHENMFWYRQDPGLGLRLIYFSYDVKMKEKGDIPEGYSVSREKKERFSLILESASTNQTSMYLCASTETSGRNLGNNEQFFGPGTRLTVL.

V gene TRBV4-1 combines with J gene TRBJ1-4; D is undetermined. The CDR3 covers 18 residues. Trimming cost V 0 bases and J 0 bases, with 14 bases left between them. The germline V gene has CDR1 MGHRA and CDR2 YSYEKL. The CDR3, as DNA: TGCGCCAGCAGCCAAGAGAAAGCCGGCAGGCCAACTAATGAAAAACTGTTTTTT. It encodes CASSQEKAGRPTNEKLFF.

The gene calls are TRBV9 and TRBJ2-2; 7 nucleotides agree with TRBD2. The trim removed 9 bases at V and 5 bases at J, leaving 4 bases unmatched. The CDR3 has 12 residues. Germline CDR1 reads SGDLS; CDR2 reads YYNGEE. The CDR3 loop reads CATGRRTGELFF. The CDR3 region has the DNA TGTGCCACCGGGAGGAGGACCGGGGAGCTGTTTTTT. Full variable domain (missing parts from reference TRBV9 and TRBJ2-2): DSGVTQTPKHLITATGQRVTLRCSPRSGDLSVYWYQQSLDQGLQFLIQYYNGEERAKGNILERFSAQQFPDLHSELNLSSLELGDSALYFCATGRRTGELFFGEGSRLTVL.

This clone has a single count. The V and J genes are TRBV7-6 and TRBJ2-7; 7 bases match TRBD1. Germline trimming cut 4 bases from V and 2 bases from J; bases unmatched to any gene: 8. CDR1 and CDR2 from the germline V gene are SGHVS and FNYEAQ. The CDR3 covers 15 residues. Written as DNA, the CDR3 is TGTGCCAGCAGCTACTCGGGACAGACCCCCTACGAGCAGTACTTC. This translates into CASSYSGQTPYEQYF.

The chain employs TRBV27 and TRBJ2-1, with D possibly matching TRBD2 (5 bases). The V gene lost 4 bases and the J gene lost 8 bases, with 12 bases spanning the gap. CDR3 length: 13 residues. Germline loops: CDR1 MNHEY, CDR2 SMNVEV (reference sequence). CDR3 nucleotides: TGTGCCAGCAGTTCCCCCCCGCGGGATGAGCAGTTCTTC. Translating gives CASSSPPRDEQFF.

The chain combines TRBV5-4 with TRBJ2-1; weak D call: TRBD2 (6 bases). The CDR3 runs 16 residues. The V end lost 2 bases, the J end lost 9 bases, and 21 bases lay between the germline ends. Looked up from germline, CDR1 is SGHNT and CDR2 is YYREEE (reference sequence). CDR3: CASSFPPYPSAGEQFF. CDR3 bases: TGTGCCAGCAGCTTCCCTCCATATCCTAGCGCAGGTGAGCAGTTCTTC.

The CDR3 coding sequence is TGTGCCAGCAGCAAACCGGCTGGGGGGGCGATGGGGAATGAGCAGTTCTTC. Protein: CASSKPAGGAMGNEQFF. The chain employs TRBV21-1 and TRBJ2-1; the table assigns TRBD2, which was not confirmed against the DNA. TRBV21-1 is reported as a pseudogene. The CDR3 length is 17 residues.

The chain carries TRBV28 and TRBJ1-3; no clear D gene. The CDR3 length is 16 residues. Germline-derived CDR1 and CDR2 are MDHEN and SYDVKM. Trimming stripped 5 bases from V and 0 bases from J, with 14 bases between. The CDR3 DNA is TGTGCCAGCAGTCCCTCGTGGGCCGACTCTGGAAACACCATATATTTT. Its translation: CASSPSWADSGNTIYF. The complete variable domain, with remaining parts taken from reference TRBV28 and TRBJ1-3, reads DVKVTQSSRYLVKRTGEKVFLECVQDMDHENMFWYRQDPGLGLRLIYFSYDVKMKEKGDIPEGYSVSREKKERFSLILESASTNQTSMYLCASSPSWADSGNTIYFGEGSWLTVV.

This clone was observed a few times. This sequence joins TRBV7-9 and TRBJ1-1; 9 nucleotides match TRBD1. The CDR3 extends over 16 amino acids. Looked up from germline, CDR1 is SEHNR and CDR2 is FQNEAQ (reference sequence). Trimming took 4 bases from V and 0 from J; bases not matched to a gene: 6. For the CDR3, the DNA is TGTGCCAGCAGCTCCAGAAACAGGGGGCTGAACACTGAAGCTTTCTTT. This gives the protein CASSSRNRGLNTEAFF.

Only a few counts were recorded for this clone. This rearrangement joins TRBV7-7 to TRBJ2-1, with TRBD2 matching 7 bases. Per the germline V gene, CDR1 is SSHAT and CDR2 is FNYEAQ (reference sequence). The V gene end was trimmed by 1 base and the J gene end by 5 bases; junction bases not matched to a gene: 5. The CDR3 is 15 amino acids. CDR3: CASSLGLASHNEQFF. In DNA, the CDR3 is TGTGCCAGCAGCTTAGGACTAGCTTCCCACAATGAGCAGTTCTTC.

There are a few counts of this clone. V usage is TRBV5-5 and J usage is TRBJ2-3, with TRBD2 identical over 7 bases. The CDR3 has 16 residues. The germline gives CDR1 SGHKS, CDR2 YYEKEE (reference sequence). The ends lost 4 bases at V and 5 bases at J; junction bases unmatched: 13. The CDR3 DNA reads as TGTGCCAGCAGCCCGCCGAGCCGGGGACTAAAAGATACGCAGTATTTT. It is translated as CASSPPSRGLKDTQYF.

The chain recombines TRBV7-9 with TRBJ2-7; unclear D gene. Germline values: CDR1 SEHNR, CDR2 FQNEAQ (reference sequence). The CDR3 has 14 amino acids. The V end lost 1 base, the J end lost 4 bases, and 11 bases lay between the germline ends. The CDR3 is CASSLGLSPYEQYF. The CDR3 coding sequence is TGTGCCAGCAGCTTAGGCCTATCCCCTTACGAGCAGTACTTC. The full variable domain, completed using reference TRBV7-9 and TRBJ2-7, is DTGVSQNPRHKITKRGQNVTFRCDPISEHNRLYWYRQTLGQGPEFLTYFQNEAQLEKSRLLSDRFSAERPKGSFSTLEIQRTEQGDSAMYLCASSLGLSPYEQYFGPGTRLTVT.

V usage is TRBV6-5 and J usage is TRBJ1-2; D is perhaps TRBD1 (5 bases). CDR3 length: 14 residues. The germline V gene has CDR1 MNHEY and CDR2 SVGAGI. Trimming left V 2 bases short and J 4 bases short, with 11 bases between. The CDR3 sequence is CASSYAGAFYGYTF. In DNA, the CDR3 is TGTGCCAGCAGTTACGCTGGGGCTTTCTATGGCTACACCTTC.

This clone was seen a few times. The V and J genes are TRBV5-1 and TRBJ1-1, with a tentative D call TRBD1 (6 bases). CDR3 length equals 14 residues. Germline V gene lookup returns CDR1 SGHRS and CDR2 YFSETQ. Trimming took off 7 bases at V and 4 bases at J, with 17 bases between the two ends. The CDR3 bases are TGCGCCAGCGCCCTAGGGGGGGTCGTCACTGAAGCTTTCTTT. Translating gives CASALGGVVTEAFF.

CDR3 bases: TGTGCCAGCAGTTTAATGGCCCGTACAACTAATGAAAAACTGTTTTTT. Amino acid sequence: CASSLMARTTNEKLFF. This sequence joins TRBV28 and TRBJ1-4; D is unresolved. There are 16 residues in the CDR3. Trimming pared 2 bases from V and 0 bases from J, leaving 10 bases between. CDR1 and CDR2 (germline): MDHEN, SYDVKM. The full variable domain, its missing parts supplied by reference TRBV28 and TRBJ1-4, is DVKVTQSSRYLVKRTGEKVFLECVQDMDHENMFWYRQDPGLGLRLIYFSYDVKMKEKGDIPEGYSVSREKKERFSLILESASTNQTSMYLCASSLMARTTNEKLFFGSGTQLSVL.

This clone was observed a few times. The genes are TRBV9 and TRBJ2-7; possibly TRBD2 for D (7 bases). Germline lookup yields CDR1 SGDLS and CDR2 YYNGEE. The CDR3 totals 15 residues. Trimming took 4 bases from V and 6 from J, leaving 20 bases between them. The CDR3 sequence: CASSPRGGDPVEQYF. For the CDR3, the DNA is TGTGCCAGCAGCCCCCGAGGGGGGGACCCTGTCGAGCAGTACTTC.

The genes are TRBV11-2 and TRBJ2-3, with D perhaps TRBD1 (6 bases). The V and J ends lost 5 bases and 1 base respectively, with 10 bases between them. In germline, CDR1 is SGHAT, CDR2 FQNNGV. This CDR3 spans 14 amino acids. The CDR3 bases are TGTGCCAGCAGCCATTGGGGGCGCACAGATACGCAGTATTTT. Protein sequence: CASSHWGRTDTQYF.

The chain couples TRBV2 to TRBJ2-5; tentatively, D is TRBD1 (5 bases). Germline CDR1 SNHLY, CDR2 FYNNEI. This CDR3 has 18 residues. V was shortened by 1 base and J by 5 bases, with 23 bases between the two germline ends. The CDR3 reads CASSEDLTPDPPGETQYF. CDR3 coding DNA: TGTGCCAGCAGTGAAGATTTAACTCCTGACCCCCCAGGGGAGACCCAGTACTTC.

The rearrangement joins TRBV9 to TRBJ1-1; a possible D gene is TRBD1 (6 bases). Germline V gene data show CDR1 as SGDLS and CDR2 as YYNGEE. Trimming took off 1 base at V and 4 bases at J, with 11 bases between the two ends. CDR3 length equals 14 residues. In nucleotides, the CDR3 is TGTGCCAGCAGCGTACAGGGGAGTTCCACTGAAGCTTTCTTT. Amino acid sequence: CASSVQGSSTEAFF. The full variable domain, in which reference TRBV9 and TRBJ1-1 provide the parts outside the CDR3, is DSGVTQTPKHLITATGQRVTLRCSPRSGDLSVYWYQQSLDQGLQFLIQYYNGEERAKGNILERFSAQQFPDLHSELNLSSLELGDSALYFCASSVQGSSTEAFFGQGTRLTVV.

The genes are TRBV7-8 and TRBJ2-5; 11 bases map to TRBD2. The junction had 8 bases not matched to a gene; V was cut back by 6 bases and J by 5 bases. This CDR3 is 15 amino acids long. Germline CDR1 SGHVS, CDR2 FQNEAQ. This CDR3 reads CASRRTSGQRETQYF. As DNA, the CDR3 is TGTGCCAGCAGGCGGACTAGCGGGCAACGGGAGACCCAGTACTTC.

This chain links TRBV5-1 with TRBJ2-2, with a tentative D call TRBD2 (6 bases). The CDR3 sequence is 14 residues long. Germline V gene sequence: CDR1 SGHRS, CDR2 YFSETQ. With 0 bases removed from V and 5 bases from J, the gap between germline ends came to 8 bases. CDR3 nucleotide sequence: TGCGCCAGCAGCTTGGCGGGGGATACCGGGGAGCTGTTTTTT. This encodes CASSLAGDTGELFF.

There are a few counts of this clone. V usage is TRBV30 and J usage is TRBJ1-4, with D perhaps matching TRBD1 (5 bases). The CDR3 spans 13 residues. Germline CDR1 and CDR2: GTSNPN and SVGIG (reference sequence). Trimming left V 6 bases short and J 6 bases short, with 14 bases between. The CDR3 is CACQALGDEKLFF. CDR3 in DNA: TGTGCCTGCCAGGCCTTAGGGGATGAAAAACTGTTTTTT.

As DNA, the CDR3 is TGTGCCAGCAGCTACGGGACAGGGGACAACACAGATACGCAGTATTTT. Translation: CASSYGTGDNTDTQYF. This chain joins TRBV5-6 and TRBJ2-3, with 10 bases lining up with TRBD1. There are 16 residues in the CDR3. V gave up 3 bases and J gave up 2 bases; unmatched junction bases: 6. In germline, CDR1 is SGHDT, CDR2 YYEEEE. Variable domain in full (rest from reference TRBV5-6 and TRBJ2-3): DAGVTQSPTHLIKTRGQQVTLRCSPKSGHDTVSWYQQALGQGPQFIFQYYEEEERQRGNFPDRFSGHQFPNYSSELNVNALLLGDSALYLCASSYGTGDNTDTQYFGPGTRLTVL.

This sequence joins TRBV19 and TRBJ2-2, with 7 bases fitting TRBD2. CDR1 LNHDA and CDR2 SQIVND come from the germline V gene (reference sequence). The CDR3 is made up of 16 amino acids. Losses at the gene ends were 7 bases for V and 4 bases for J; bases not matched to a gene: 12. CDR3 residues: CASTERRERGTGELFF. The CDR3, as DNA: TGTGCCAGTACCGAGAGGCGGGAGCGGGGCACCGGGGAGCTGTTTTTT.

This chain connects TRBV27 to TRBJ2-7; 7 nucleotides agree with TRBD2. CDR1 and CDR2 from the germline V gene are MNHEY and SMNVEV (reference sequence). There are 14 residues in the CDR3. With 2 bases clipped from V and 4 bases from J, the junction kept 5 bases outside the gene matches. CDR3 sequence: CASSLAGTKYEQYF. CDR3 DNA: TGTGCCAGCAGTTTAGCCGGGACTAAATACGAGCAGTACTTC.

This chain uses TRBV27 with TRBJ2-1, with D hard to call. CDR1 is MNHEY and CDR2 is SMNVEV in the germline V gene (reference sequence). The V end lost 6 bases, the J end lost 6 bases, and 15 bases lay between the germline ends. The CDR3 length is 14 residues. This chain's CDR3 is CASSIQISSNEQFF. CDR3 DNA: TGTGCCAGCAGCATACAGATCTCCAGCAATGAGCAGTTCTTC.